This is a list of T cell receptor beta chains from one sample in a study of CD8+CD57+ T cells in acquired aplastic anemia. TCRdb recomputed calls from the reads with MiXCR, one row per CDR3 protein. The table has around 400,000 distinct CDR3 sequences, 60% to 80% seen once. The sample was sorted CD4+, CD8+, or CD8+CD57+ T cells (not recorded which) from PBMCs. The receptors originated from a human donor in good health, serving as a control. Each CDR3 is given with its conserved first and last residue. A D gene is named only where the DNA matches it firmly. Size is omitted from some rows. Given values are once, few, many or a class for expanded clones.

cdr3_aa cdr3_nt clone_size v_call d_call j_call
CASTFGGSGNTIYF TGTGCCAGCACTTTCGGGGGCAGTGGAAACACCATATATTTT - TRBV11-1 - TRBJ1-3
CASSVDWGTEAFF TGTGCCAGCAGCGTAGATTGGGGGACTGAAGCTTTCTTT many TRBV9 - TRBJ1-1
CATSDSGTAFYGYTF TGTGCCACCAGTGATTCCGGGACAGCCTTCTATGGCTACACCTTC few TRBV24-1 TRBD1 TRBJ1-2
CATSTVLSEQMF TGTGCCACCAGTACGGTTCTAAGTGAGCAGATGTTC - TRBV24-1 - TRBJ2-1
CASSEAVVQEYF TGTGCCAGCAGTGAAGCGGTGGTGCAGGAGTACTTC - TRBV2 - TRBJ2-7
CASSVGAGFQETQYF TGTGCCAGCAGCGTAGGTGCGGGATTCCAAGAGACCCAGTACTTC many TRBV9 - TRBJ2-5
CASRYPRAGYTF TGTGCCAGTAGATATCCCCGGGCTGGCTACACCTTC - TRBV19 - TRBJ1-2
CASTHTDTQYF TGTGCCAGCACACACACAGATACGCAGTATTTT many TRBV6-2/TRBV6-3 - TRBJ2-3
CAWHEGRKSNQPQHF TGTGCCTGGCATGAGGGACGAAAAAGCAATCAGCCCCAGCATTTT many TRBV30 - TRBJ1-5
CASSSNRAADALFF TGTGCCAGCAGCTCAAACAGGGCAGCAGATGCTCTCTTTTTT - TRBV7-8 - TRBJ2-3
CSARLGLAGGPDTQYF TGCAGTGCTAGACTCGGACTAGCGGGGGGGCCAGATACGCAGTATTTT few TRBV20-1 TRBD2 TRBJ2-3
CASSRTVVEDIF TGTGCCAGCAGTCGCACAGTCGTGGAAGATATCTTT - TRBV7-2 - TRBJ1-1
CASSLCHGKDTQYF TGTGCCAGCAGCTTATGTCATGGGAAAGATACGCAGTATTTT - TRBV11-2 - TRBJ2-3
CASSGGQGQETQYF TGTGCCAGCAGTGGGGGTCAGGGACAGGAGACCCAGTACTTC few TRBV2 TRBD1 TRBJ2-5
CASSGARGRFEKYIYF TGTGCCAGCAGTGGGGCCAGGGGGCGGTTCGAGAAGTACATATATTTT - TRBV7-9 TRBD1 TRBJ1-3